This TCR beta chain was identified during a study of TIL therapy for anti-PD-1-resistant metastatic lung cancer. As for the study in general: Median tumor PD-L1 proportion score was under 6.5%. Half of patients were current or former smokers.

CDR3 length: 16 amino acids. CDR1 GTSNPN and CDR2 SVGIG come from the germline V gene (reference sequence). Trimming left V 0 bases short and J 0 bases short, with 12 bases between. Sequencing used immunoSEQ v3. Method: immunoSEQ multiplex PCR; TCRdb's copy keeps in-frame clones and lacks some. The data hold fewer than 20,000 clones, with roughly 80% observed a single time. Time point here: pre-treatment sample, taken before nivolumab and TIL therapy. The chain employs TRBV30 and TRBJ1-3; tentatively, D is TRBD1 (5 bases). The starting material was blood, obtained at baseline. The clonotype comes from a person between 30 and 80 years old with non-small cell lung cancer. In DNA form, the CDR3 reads TGTGCCTGGAGTGTACAGACAGCGTCCTCTGGAAACACCATATATTTT. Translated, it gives CAWSVQTASSGNTIYF.